These 23 T cell receptor beta chains originate from one sample sequenced in a study of T-cell memory formation after mild COVID-19. TCRdb passed the 5' RACE reads through MiXCR, listing each CDR3 protein once. The table includes tens of thousands of distinct CDR3 sequences, nearly 25% detected once. The sequenced sample consisted of PBMCs or a T cell subset sorted from them (not recorded which). The receptor set was obtained from a man aged 18 to 35 who had mild COVID-19 (a few samples of this study predate the infection). Cell type and time point are not known.

The chain links TRBV15 to TRBJ2-7, with D possibly matching TRBD1 (6 bases). CDR1 LNHNV and CDR2 YYDKDF come from the germline V gene (reference sequence). Deletions cut 0 bases from V and 2 bases from J, with 14 bases between. The CDR3 loop spans 16 amino acids. The CDR3 sequence: CATSRELIRDTYEQYF. CDR3 coding DNA: TGTGCCACCAGCAGAGAGCTAATTAGGGACACCTACGAGCAGTACTTC.

This clonotype was observed once. This rearrangement joins TRBV6-5 to TRBJ1-5; D gene unclear. Trimming took off 8 bases at V and 1 base at J, with 9 bases between the two ends. This CDR3 region has 13 residues. The germline V gene has CDR1 MNHEY and CDR2 SVGAGI. Here the CDR3 DNA reads TGTGCCAGCGGGTCTCGGAGCAATCAGCCCCAGCATTTT. It yields the protein CASGSRSNQPQHF.

This clonotype was recorded a few times. V and J are TRBV12-3 or TRBV12-4 and TRBJ1-2; tentative D call: TRBD1 (6 bases). This CDR3 comprises 14 residues. The germline V and J ends were trimmed by 5 bases and 6 bases, with 16 bases remaining between them. The CDR3 loop is CASSRGGHQDGYTF. CDR3 in DNA: TGTGCCAGCAGTCGAGGGGGGCACCAGGATGGCTACACCTTC.

The gene calls are TRBV27 and TRBJ2-7; tentative D call: TRBD2 (6 bases). This CDR3 comprises 15 residues. CDR1 and CDR2 from the germline V gene are MNHEY and SMNVEV (reference sequence). Trimming took off 2 bases at V and 0 bases at J, with 11 bases between the two ends. The CDR3 here is CASSLRDGSSYEQYF. CDR3 DNA: TGTGCCAGCAGTTTACGGGACGGGAGCTCCTACGAGCAGTACTTC.

CDR3 nucleotides: TGTGCCACAAACCACGTCCAGTTGGCTCAGCCCCAGCATTTT. Translation: CATNHVQLAQPQHF. This sequence joins TRBV24-1 and TRBJ1-5, with D hard to call. CDR1 and CDR2 from the germline V gene are KGHDR and SFDVKD. V was cut by 10 bases and J by 6 bases, with 18 bases left in between. The CDR3 has 14 residues.

There are many counts of this clonotype. The J gene is TRBJ2-2, the V gene TRBV23-1, with D unclear. TRBV23-1 has ORF status, its function being uncertain. Trimming removed 5 bases from V and 5 bases from J, with 6 bases in between. The CDR3 has 12 amino acids. CDR3 coding DNA: TGCGCCAGCAGTGGTGGGACCGGGGAGCTGTTTTTT. This codes for CASSGGTGELFF.

This clonotype occurred a few times. V gene TRBV6-2 or TRBV6-3 combines with J gene TRBJ2-1; TRBD1 might be the D (6 bases). V lost 5 bases to trimming and J lost 6 bases, with 17 bases between them. This CDR3 is 15 amino acids long. Germline V lookup: CDR1 MNHEY, CDR2 SVGEGT. DNA for the CDR3: TGTGCCAGCAGTAGCCCTCACAGGGCTCGCAATGAGCAGTTCTTC. As protein: CASSSPHRARNEQFF.

This clonotype was detected a few times. The V call is TRBV5-1, the J call TRBJ2-5; D is uncertain. CDR3 length equals 14 residues. Germline V CDR1 and CDR2: SGHRS, YFSETQ. V was pared by 0 bases and J by 5 bases, with 11 bases between. The CDR3 DNA reads TGCGCCAGCAGCTTGGATGGGGTTCGGGAGACCCAGTACTTC. Its translation: CASSLDGVRETQYF.

The V gene is TRBV6-2 or TRBV6-3, the J gene TRBJ2-1; D gene ambiguous. The CDR3 is 10 amino acids. V gave up 8 bases and J gave up 9 bases, with 8 bases separating them. CDR1 and CDR2 from the germline V gene are MNHEY and SVGEGT. CDR3: CASASGEQFF. The CDR3 nucleotides read TGTGCCAGCGCCTCGGGTGAGCAGTTCTTC.

The V and J genes are TRBV5-5 and TRBJ2-2; no reliable D call. V was shortened by 1 base and J by 0 bases, with 4 bases between the two germline ends. The CDR3 runs to 14 residues. Germline V gene sequence: CDR1 SGHKS, CDR2 YYEKEE (reference sequence). The DNA for the CDR3 is TGTGCCAGCAGCTTGACCACGAACACCGGGGAGCTGTTTTTT. Translating gives CASSLTTNTGELFF. The whole variable domain, filled in from reference TRBV5-5 and TRBJ2-2, reads DAGVTQSPTHLIKTRGQQVTLRCSPISGHKSVSWYQQVLGQGPQFIFQYYEKEERGRGNFPDRFSARQFPNYSSELNVNALLLGDSALYLCASSLTTNTGELFFGEGSRLTVL.

This clonotype was observed a handful of times. The chain recombines TRBV4-1 with TRBJ2-1, with 10 positions matching TRBD2. The CDR3 length is 16 residues. V was pared by 4 bases and J by 7 bases, with 10 bases of the junction left unmatched. Germline CDR1 MGHRA, CDR2 YSYEKL. The CDR3 loop reads CASSPQAGGPWNEQFF. Written as DNA, the CDR3 is TGCGCCAGCAGCCCCCAAGCGGGGGGGCCGTGGAATGAGCAGTTCTTC.

This clonotype was picked up one time. This chain connects TRBV29-1 to TRBJ2-3; maybe TRBD1 (5 bases). Per germline, CDR1 SQVTM and CDR2 ANQGSEA. V lost 6 bases and J lost 5, with 21 bases in between. The CDR3 has 15 amino acids. DNA for the CDR3: TGCAGCGTCCTCTTCCTTGACAGACTCCTAGATACGCAGTATTTT. This translates into CSVLFLDRLLDTQYF.

The gene calls are TRBV20-1 and TRBJ2-5; 7 positions match TRBD1. The CDR3 sequence is 13 residues long. V was clipped by 3 bases and J by 1 base; unmatched bases: 2. Germline V lookup: CDR1 DFQATT, CDR2 SNEGSKA (reference sequence). DNA of the CDR3: TGCAGTGCTAGTCCAGGGGGCCAAGAGACCCAGTACTTC. It translates to CSASPGGQETQYF.

CDR3 region: CASSFSRVGGSDEQYF. CDR3 in DNA: TGCGCCAGCAGCTTTTCTCGCGTCGGCGGGTCTGACGAGCAGTACTTC. V gene TRBV5-1 combines with J gene TRBJ2-7, with TRBD2 as a possible D gene (5 bases). The CDR3 runs to 16 residues. Germline V gene sequence: CDR1 SGHRS, CDR2 YFSETQ. The V end was cut by 2 bases, the J end by 5 bases, with 20 bases between. The full variable domain, its missing parts supplied by reference TRBV5-1 and TRBJ2-7, is KAGVTQTPRYLIKTRGQQVTLSCSPISGHRSVSWYQQTPGQGLQFLFEYFSETQRNKGNFPGRFSGRQFSNSRSEMNVSTLELGDSALYLCASSFSRVGGSDEQYFGPGTRLTVT.

This clonotype was seen a handful of times. This chain joins TRBV7-8 and TRBJ2-3; maybe TRBD2 (5 bases). This CDR3 comprises 15 residues. Germline V CDR1 and CDR2: SGHVS, FQNEAQ. Trimming left V 5 bases short and J 6 bases short, with 18 bases between. Written as DNA, the CDR3 is TGTGCCAGCAGCCTATCCGGGATGTTGGGGGATACGCAGTATTTT. Protein sequence: CASSLSGMLGDTQYF.

In regard to this clonotype: Mismatch with germline at one junction end may stem from a read error. The V call is TRBV11-2, the J call TRBJ2-6; 12 nucleotides line up with TRBD1. Per germline, CDR1 SGHAT and CDR2 FQNNGV. The CDR3 contains 17 residues. The DNA for the CDR3 is TGTGCCAGCAGCCCCGGGACAGGGGGCTCTGGGGCCAACGTACTGACTTTC. It specifies CASSPGTGGSGANVLTF.

The rearrangement joins TRBV9 to TRBJ1-1; unclear D gene. CDR3 length: 14 residues. Per germline, CDR1 SGDLS and CDR2 YYNGEE. Trimming cost V 0 bases and J 5 bases, with 11 bases left between them. The CDR3 is CASSVGQAGTEAFF. CDR3 sequence (DNA): TGTGCCAGCAGCGTAGGGCAGGCCGGGACTGAAGCTTTCTTT.

This clonotype was found a few times. The chain is built from TRBV9 and TRBJ2-1, with D possibly being TRBD1 or TRBD2 (5 bases each). The CDR3 runs 12 residues. V was clipped by 0 bases and J by 10 bases, with 8 bases between them. The germline gives CDR1 SGDLS, CDR2 YYNGEE. The CDR3 bases are TGTGCCAGCAGCGTAGCTGAGGGGGAGCAGTTCTTC. This sequence encodes CASSVAEGEQFF. The full variable domain, completed using reference TRBV9 and TRBJ2-1, is DSGVTQTPKHLITATGQRVTLRCSPRSGDLSVYWYQQSLDQGLQFLIQYYNGEERAKGNILERFSAQQFPDLHSELNLSSLELGDSALYFCASSVAEGEQFFGPGTRLTVL.

V gene TRBV15 combines with J gene TRBJ2-5; D is undetermined. Trimming removed 0 bases at V and 7 bases at J, with 6 bases between. Germline V CDR1 and CDR2: LNHNV, YYDKDF (reference sequence). The length of the CDR3 is 12 residues. As DNA, the CDR3 is TGTGCCACCAGCAGAGATGGTCGGACCCAGTACTTC. It translates to CATSRDGRTQYF.

The table lists this clonotype with a few counts. This sequence joins TRBV6-5 and TRBJ1-1, with 10 nucleotides matching TRBD1. The CDR3 sequence is 15 residues long. Unmatched junction bases numbered 10, after V lost 7 bases and J lost 5 bases. Germline values: CDR1 MNHEY, CDR2 SVGAGI. The CDR3 DNA is TGTGCCAGCACCGGGGGACAGGGGAGGTTAACTGAAGCTTTCTTT. Encoded protein: CASTGGQGRLTEAFF.

The J gene is TRBJ2-3, the V gene TRBV6-1; TRBD1 aligns across 7 bases. Germline-derived CDR1 and CDR2 are MNHNS and SASEGT. With V trimmed by 4 bases and J by 1 base, 14 bases remained unmatched. The CDR3 is 18 amino acids. As DNA, the CDR3 is TGTGCCAGCAGTGTCGAGTGGGAAAACAGGGGACGCACAGATACGCAGTATTTT. It encodes CASSVEWENRGRTDTQYF.

The chain joins TRBV4-1 to TRBJ2-5; 9 bases map to TRBD1. CDR1 is MGHRA and CDR2 is YSYEKL in the germline V gene. The CDR3 has 17 residues. Trimming removed 0 bases from V and 2 bases from J; junction bases left unmatched: 7. The CDR3 sequence is CASSQDRDREFQETQYF. In nucleotides, the CDR3 is TGCGCCAGCAGCCAAGACCGGGACAGGGAGTTTCAAGAGACCCAGTACTTC.

The V call is TRBV27, the J call TRBJ1-5; D is unresolved. The CDR3 contains 13 residues. The V and J ends lost 8 bases and 6 bases respectively, with 14 bases between them. Germline V gene lookup returns CDR1 MNHEY and CDR2 SMNVEV (reference sequence). CDR3 sequence: CASAESLGQPQHF. CDR3 DNA: TGTGCCAGCGCCGAATCCTTAGGTCAGCCCCAGCATTTT.